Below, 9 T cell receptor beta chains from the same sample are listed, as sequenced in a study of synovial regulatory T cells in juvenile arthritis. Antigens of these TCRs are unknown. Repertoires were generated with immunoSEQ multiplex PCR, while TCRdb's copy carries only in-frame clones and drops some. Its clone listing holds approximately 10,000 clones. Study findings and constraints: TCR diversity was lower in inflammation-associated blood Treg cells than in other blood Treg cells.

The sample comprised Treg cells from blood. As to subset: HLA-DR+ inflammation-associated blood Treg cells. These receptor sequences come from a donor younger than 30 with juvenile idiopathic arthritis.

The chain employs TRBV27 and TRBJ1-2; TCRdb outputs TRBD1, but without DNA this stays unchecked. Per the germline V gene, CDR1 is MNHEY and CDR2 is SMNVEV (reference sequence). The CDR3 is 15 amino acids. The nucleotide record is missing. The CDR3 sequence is CASSFRRASNYGYTF.

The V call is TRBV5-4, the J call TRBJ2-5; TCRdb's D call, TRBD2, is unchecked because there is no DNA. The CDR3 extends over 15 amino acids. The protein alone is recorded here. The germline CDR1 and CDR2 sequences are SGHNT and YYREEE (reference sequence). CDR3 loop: CASSFAGGTQETQYF.

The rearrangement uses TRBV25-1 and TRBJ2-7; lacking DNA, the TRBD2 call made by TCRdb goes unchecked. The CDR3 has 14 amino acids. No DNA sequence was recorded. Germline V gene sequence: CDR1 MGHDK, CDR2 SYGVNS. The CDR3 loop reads CASRSQGGGYEQYF.

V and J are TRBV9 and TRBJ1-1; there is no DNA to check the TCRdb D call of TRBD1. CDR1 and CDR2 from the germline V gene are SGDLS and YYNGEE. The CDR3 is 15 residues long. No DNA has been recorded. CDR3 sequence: CASSETGAGNTEAFF.

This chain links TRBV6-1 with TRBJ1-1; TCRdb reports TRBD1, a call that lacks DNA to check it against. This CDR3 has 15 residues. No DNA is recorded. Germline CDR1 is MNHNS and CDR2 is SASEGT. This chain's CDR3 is CASSGRDRGFAEAFF.

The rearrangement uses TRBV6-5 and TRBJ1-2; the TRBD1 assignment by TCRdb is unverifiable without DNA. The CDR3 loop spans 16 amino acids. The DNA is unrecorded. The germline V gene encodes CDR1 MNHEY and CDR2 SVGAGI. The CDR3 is CASSYGGGVPNYGYTF.

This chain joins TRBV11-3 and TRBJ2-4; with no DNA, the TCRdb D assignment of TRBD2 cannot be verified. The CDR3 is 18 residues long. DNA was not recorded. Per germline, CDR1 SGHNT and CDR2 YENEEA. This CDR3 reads CASSLDRASGGNKNIQYF.

CDR3 region: CASSDSSGGDHNEQFF. The chain combines TRBV6-4 with TRBJ2-1; absent DNA, TCRdb's TRBD2 call cannot be checked. This CDR3 region has 16 residues. DNA was not recorded. Germline assignment: CDR1 MRHNA and CDR2 SNTAGT.

CDR3 sequence reads: CASIPGENNMNTEAFF. The gene calls are TRBV5-1 and TRBJ1-1. Germline V gene sequence: CDR1 SGHRS, CDR2 YFSETQ. The CDR3 covers 16 residues. The DNA sequence is not available.